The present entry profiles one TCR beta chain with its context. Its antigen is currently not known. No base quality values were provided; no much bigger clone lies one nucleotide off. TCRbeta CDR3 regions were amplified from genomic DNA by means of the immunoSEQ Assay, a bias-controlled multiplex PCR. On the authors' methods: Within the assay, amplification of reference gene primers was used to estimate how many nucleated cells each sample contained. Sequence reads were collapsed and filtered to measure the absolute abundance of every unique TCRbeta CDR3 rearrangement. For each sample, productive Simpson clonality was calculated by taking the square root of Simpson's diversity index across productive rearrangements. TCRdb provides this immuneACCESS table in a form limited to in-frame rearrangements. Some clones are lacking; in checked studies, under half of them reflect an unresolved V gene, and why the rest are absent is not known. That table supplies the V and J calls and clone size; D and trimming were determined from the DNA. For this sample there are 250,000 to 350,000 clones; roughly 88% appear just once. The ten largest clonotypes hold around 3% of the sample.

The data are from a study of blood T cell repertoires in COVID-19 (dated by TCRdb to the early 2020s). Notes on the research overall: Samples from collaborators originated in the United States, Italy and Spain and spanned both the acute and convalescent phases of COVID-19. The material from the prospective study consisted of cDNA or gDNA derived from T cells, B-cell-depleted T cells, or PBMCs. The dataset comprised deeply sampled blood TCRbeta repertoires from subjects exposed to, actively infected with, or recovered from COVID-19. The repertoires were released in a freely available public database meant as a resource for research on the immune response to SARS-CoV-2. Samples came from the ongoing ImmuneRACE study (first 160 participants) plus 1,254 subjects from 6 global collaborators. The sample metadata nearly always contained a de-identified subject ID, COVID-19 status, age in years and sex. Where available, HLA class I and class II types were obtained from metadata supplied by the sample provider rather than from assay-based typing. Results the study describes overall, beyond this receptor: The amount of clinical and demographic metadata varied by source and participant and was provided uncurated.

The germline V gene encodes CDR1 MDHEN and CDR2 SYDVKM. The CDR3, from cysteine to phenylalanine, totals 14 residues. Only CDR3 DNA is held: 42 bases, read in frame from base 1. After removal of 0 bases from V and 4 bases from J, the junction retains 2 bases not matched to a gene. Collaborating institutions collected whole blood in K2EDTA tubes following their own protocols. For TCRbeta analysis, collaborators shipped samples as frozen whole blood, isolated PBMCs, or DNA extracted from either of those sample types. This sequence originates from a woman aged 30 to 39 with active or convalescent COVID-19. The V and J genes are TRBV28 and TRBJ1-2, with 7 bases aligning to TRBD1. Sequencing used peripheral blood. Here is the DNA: TGTGCCAGCAGTTTATGGACAGGGAGCTATGGCTACACCTTC. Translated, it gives CASSLWTGSYGYTF.